This TCR beta chain stems from a study of OX40 agonist ivuxolimab in advanced cancers. Some clones are missing from TCRdb's copy, which holds only in-frame ones; the method was immunoSEQ multiplex PCR. The data show tens of thousands of clones, less than 90% seen once. Germline assignment: CDR1 SGHTA and CDR2 FQGTGA. This CDR3 comprises 16 residues. V lost 10 bases to trimming and J lost 1 base; unmatched junction nucleotides: 12. The origin of this receptor is an adult with an advanced solid tumor such as melanoma, head and neck, liver or kidney cancer. This sequence joins TRBV7-3 and TRBJ1-1; TRBD1 aligns across 10 bases. The source material was CD4+ or CD8+ T cells sorted from blood, sampled in a trial of the OX40 agonist ivuxolimab. The CDR3: CAKGTDRGIENTEAFF. The CDR3 bases are TGTGCCAAAGGGACGGACAGGGGGATTGAGAACACTGAAGCTTTCTTT. The whole variable domain, remainder taken from reference TRBV7-3 and TRBJ1-1, is GAGVSQTPSNKVTEKGKYVELRCDPISGHTALYWYRQSLGQGPEFLIYFQGTGAADDSGLPNDRFFAVRPEGSVSTLKIQRTERGDSAVYLCAKGTDRGIENTEAFFGQGTRLTVV.